The T cell receptor beta chain described here comes from a study of blood T cell repertoires in COVID-19. This CDR3 is built from 14 residues. V lost 5 bases and J 0 bases, leaving 10 bases between the germline ends. CDR1 is MDHEN, CDR2 SYDVKM, per germline. In the original analysis: Amplification of reference gene primers provided the estimated nucleated cell counts. The repertoire was sequenced with immunoSEQ multiplex PCR; TCRdb's copy has only in-frame clones and lacks some. Clone size and the V and J calls come from that table; the DNA yielded D and trimming. This sample carries 270,000 or so clones, roughly 80% of them seen once, and the ten largest clones take about 1.5%.

J is TRBJ1-1 and V is TRBV28; perhaps TRBD1 as D (5 bases). Source material: peripheral blood. This sequence originates from a human donor with COVID-19, enrolled during active disease. The donor label of this sample is uncertain. CDR3 bases: TGTGCCAGCAGTCAAGCAGGGATGAACACTGAAGCTTTCTTT. Translating it yields CASSQAGMNTEAFF. Together with reference TRBV28 and TRBJ1-1, the CDR3 gives the full variable domain: DVKVTQSSRYLVKRTGEKVFLECVQDMDHENMFWYRQDPGLGLRLIYFSYDVKMKEKGDIPEGYSVSREKKERFSLILESASTNQTSMYLCASSQAGMNTEAFFGQGTRLTVV.